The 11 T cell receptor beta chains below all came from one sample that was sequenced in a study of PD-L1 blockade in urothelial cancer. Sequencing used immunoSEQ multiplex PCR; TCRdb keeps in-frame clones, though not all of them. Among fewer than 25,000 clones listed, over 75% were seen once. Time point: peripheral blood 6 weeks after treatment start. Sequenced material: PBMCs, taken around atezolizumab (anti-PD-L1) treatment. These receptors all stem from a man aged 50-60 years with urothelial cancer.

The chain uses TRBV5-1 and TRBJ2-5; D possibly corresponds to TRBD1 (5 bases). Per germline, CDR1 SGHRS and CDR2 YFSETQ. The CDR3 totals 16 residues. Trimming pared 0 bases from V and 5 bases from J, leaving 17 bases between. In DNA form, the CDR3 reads TGCGCCAGCAGCTTGGGTCGTGTAGGGGCTGGGGAGACCCAGTACTTC. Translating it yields CASSLGRVGAGETQYF.

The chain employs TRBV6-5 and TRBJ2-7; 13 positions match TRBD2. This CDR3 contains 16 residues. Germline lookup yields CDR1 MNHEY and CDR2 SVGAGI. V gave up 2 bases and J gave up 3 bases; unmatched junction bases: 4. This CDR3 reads CASSYEGLAGVYEQYF. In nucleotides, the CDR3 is TGTGCCAGCAGTTACGAAGGACTAGCGGGAGTCTACGAGCAGTACTTC.

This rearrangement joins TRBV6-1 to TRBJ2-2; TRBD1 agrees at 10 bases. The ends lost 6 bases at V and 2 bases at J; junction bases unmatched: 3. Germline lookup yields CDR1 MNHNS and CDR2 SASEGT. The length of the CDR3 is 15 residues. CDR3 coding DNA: TGTGCCAGCAGGACAGGGGGCGTCAACACCGGGGAGCTGTTTTTT. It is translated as CASRTGGVNTGELFF.

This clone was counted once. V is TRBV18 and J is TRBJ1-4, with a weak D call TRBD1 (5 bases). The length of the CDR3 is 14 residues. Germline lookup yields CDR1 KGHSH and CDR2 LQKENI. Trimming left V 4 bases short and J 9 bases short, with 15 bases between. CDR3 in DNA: TGTGCCAGCTCACAGGGAGGGGACCGTCAAAAACTGTTTTTT. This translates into CASSQGGDRQKLFF.

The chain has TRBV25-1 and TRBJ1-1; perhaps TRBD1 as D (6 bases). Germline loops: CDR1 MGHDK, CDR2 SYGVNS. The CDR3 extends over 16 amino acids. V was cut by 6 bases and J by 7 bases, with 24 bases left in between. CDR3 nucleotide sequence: TGTGCCAGCAGCTTTGTAAGTAGTTTAAGGACAGTTGAAGCTTTCTTT. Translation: CASSFVSSLRTVEAFF.

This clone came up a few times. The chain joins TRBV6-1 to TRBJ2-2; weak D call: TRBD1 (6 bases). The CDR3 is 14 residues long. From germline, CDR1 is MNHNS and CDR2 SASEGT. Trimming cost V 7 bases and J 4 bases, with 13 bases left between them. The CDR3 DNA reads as TGTGCCAGCACCGAAGGGGGTCTCACCGGGGAGCTGTTTTTT. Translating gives CASTEGGLTGELFF.

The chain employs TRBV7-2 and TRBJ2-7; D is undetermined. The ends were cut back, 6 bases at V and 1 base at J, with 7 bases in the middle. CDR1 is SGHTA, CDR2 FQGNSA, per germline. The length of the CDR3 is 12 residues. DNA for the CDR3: TGTGCCAGCAGTTTCTCTTCCTACGAGCAGTACTTC. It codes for CASSFSSYEQYF.

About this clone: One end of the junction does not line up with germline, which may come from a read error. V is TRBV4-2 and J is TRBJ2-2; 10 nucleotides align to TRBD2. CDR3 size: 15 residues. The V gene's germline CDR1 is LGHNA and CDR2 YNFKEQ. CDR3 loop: CASSQLAGETGEPFF. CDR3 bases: TGTGCCAGCAGCCAACTAGCGGGAGAAACCGGGGAGCCGTTTTTT.

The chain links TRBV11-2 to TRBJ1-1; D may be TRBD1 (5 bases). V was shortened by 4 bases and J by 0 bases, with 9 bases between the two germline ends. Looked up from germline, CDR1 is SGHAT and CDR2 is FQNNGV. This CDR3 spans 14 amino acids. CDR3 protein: CASSSGLMNTEAFF. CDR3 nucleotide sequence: TGTGCCAGCAGCTCGGGACTTATGAACACTGAAGCTTTCTTT.

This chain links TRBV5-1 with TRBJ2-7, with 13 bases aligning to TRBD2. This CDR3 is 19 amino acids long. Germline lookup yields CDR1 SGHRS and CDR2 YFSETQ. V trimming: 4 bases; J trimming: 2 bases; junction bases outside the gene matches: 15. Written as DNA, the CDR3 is TGCGCCAGCAGCCGAACTACGGGACTAGCGGGGCCCCTGCCCTACGAGCAGTACTTC. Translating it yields CASSRTTGLAGPLPYEQYF.

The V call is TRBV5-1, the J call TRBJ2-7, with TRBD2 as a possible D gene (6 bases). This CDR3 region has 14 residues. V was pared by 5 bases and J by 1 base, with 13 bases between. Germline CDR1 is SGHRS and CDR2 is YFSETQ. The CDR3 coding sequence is TGCGCCAGCAGACCGACTAGTCAGTCCTACGAGCAGTACTTC. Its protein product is CASRPTSQSYEQYF.